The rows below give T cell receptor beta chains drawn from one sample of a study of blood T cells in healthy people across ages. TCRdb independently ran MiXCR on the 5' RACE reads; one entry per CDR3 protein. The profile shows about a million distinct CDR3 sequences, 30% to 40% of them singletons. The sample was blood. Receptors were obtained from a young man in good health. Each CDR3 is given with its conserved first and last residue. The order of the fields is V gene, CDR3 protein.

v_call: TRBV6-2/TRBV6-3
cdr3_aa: CASSLTTGGMNTEAFF

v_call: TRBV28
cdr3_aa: CASSTGGQGADTQYF

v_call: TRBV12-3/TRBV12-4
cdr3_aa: CASSFYRGSEAFF

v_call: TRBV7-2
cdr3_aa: CASSLSVTQFF

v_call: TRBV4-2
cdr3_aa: CASSPPGTSNSPLHF

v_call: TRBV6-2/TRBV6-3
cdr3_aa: CASSRDRVVNQPQHF

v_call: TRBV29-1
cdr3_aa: CSGDRTGAYNEQFF

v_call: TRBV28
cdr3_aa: CASSLGWGNNSPLHF

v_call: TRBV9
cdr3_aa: CACSVEDRALANYGYTF

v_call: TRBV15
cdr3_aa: CATSRERPRTSDEQFF

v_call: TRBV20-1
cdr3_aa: CGGQGPNEKLFF

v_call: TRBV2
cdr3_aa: CASRPLAGAYNEQFF